The present entry profiles one T cell receptor (beta chain) with its context. Its antigen is not identified. This sample was included in a study of shared clonotypes between healthy human individuals. For the study at large: Sampling drew on donors who were two women and three men aged 18 to 49.

CDR3 length equals 14 residues. The germline V gene encodes CDR1 SGHTA and CDR2 FQGNSA. V shed 1 base and J shed 6 bases, with 10 bases lying between them. Findings of the study overall: The expectation was that sequencing depth would affect clonotype sharing among donors.

The assay was immunoSEQ multiplex PCR, and TCRdb's table has in-frame clones only and misses some. The sample carries approximately 2,300,000 clones, around 90% recorded once. The chain combines TRBV7-2 with TRBJ2-1, with D perhaps TRBD2 (5 bases). Sequenced sample: naive CD4+ T cells from PBMCs. Subset indicated: CD45RA+ positively selected. The TCR comes from a young man in good health. Some clones in this sample may be carry-over from other donors' samples. In DNA form, the CDR3 reads TGTGCCAGCAGCTTAGGTAGAGGGATCAATGAGCAGTTCTTC. Its translation is CASSLGRGINEQFF.